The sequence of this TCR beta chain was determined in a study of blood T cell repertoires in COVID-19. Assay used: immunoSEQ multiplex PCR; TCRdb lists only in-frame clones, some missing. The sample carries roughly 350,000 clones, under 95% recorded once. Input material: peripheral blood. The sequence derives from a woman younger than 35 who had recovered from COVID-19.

The CDR3 sequence is CASSQLAQTQYF. CDR3 in DNA: TGTGCCAGCAGCCAACTAGCGCAGACCCAGTACTTC. J is TRBJ2-5 and V is TRBV6-2 or TRBV6-3; TRBD2 aligns across 7 bases. Germline trimming cut 6 bases from V and 6 bases from J; bases unmatched to any gene: 4. The CDR3 length is 12 residues. The germline V gene has CDR1 MNHEY and CDR2 SVGEGT.